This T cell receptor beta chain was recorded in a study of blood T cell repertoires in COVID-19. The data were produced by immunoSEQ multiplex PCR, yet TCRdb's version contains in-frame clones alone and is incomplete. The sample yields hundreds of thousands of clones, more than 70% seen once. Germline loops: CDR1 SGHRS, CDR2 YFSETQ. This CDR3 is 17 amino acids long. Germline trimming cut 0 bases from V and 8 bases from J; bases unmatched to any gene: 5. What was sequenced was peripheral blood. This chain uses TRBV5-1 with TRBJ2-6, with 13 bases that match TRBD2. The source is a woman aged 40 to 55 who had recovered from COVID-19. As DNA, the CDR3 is TGCGCCAGCAGCTTGGCCGGGGGGACTAGCGGGACCAACGTCCTGACTTTC. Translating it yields CASSLAGGTSGTNVLTF.